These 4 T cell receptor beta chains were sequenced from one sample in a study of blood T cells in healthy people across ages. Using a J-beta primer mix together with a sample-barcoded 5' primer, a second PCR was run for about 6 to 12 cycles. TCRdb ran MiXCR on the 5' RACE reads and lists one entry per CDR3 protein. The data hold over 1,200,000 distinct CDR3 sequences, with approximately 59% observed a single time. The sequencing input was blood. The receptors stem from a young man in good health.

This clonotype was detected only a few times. Here the CDR3 reads CASSPGLAGSRDTQYF. DNA for the CDR3: TGTGCCAGCAGTCCAGGACTAGCGGGATCCAGAGATACGCAGTATTTT. The gene calls are TRBV6-5 and TRBJ2-3; 12 bases are shared with TRBD2. The CDR3 is 16 residues long. CDR1 and CDR2 (germline): MNHEY, SVGAGI. V trimming: 5 bases; J trimming: 5 bases; junction bases outside the gene matches: 8.

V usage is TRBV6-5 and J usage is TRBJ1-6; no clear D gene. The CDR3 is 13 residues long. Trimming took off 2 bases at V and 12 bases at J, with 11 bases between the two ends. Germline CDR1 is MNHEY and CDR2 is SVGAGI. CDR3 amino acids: CASSYTLLGPLHF. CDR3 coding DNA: TGTGCCAGCAGTTACACTCTATTGGGACCCCTCCACTTT.

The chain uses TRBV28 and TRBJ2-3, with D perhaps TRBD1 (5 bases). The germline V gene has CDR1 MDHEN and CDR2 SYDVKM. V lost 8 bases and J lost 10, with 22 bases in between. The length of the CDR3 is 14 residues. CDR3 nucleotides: TGTGCCAGCCTCGGTCGACAGTTCCGATACGCGCAGTATTTT. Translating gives CASLGRQFRYAQYF.

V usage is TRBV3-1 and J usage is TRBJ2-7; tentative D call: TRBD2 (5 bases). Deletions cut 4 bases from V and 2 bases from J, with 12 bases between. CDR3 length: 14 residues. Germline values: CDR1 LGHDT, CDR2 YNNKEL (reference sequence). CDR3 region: CASSPDWIAYEQYF. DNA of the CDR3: TGTGCCAGCAGCCCGGACTGGATAGCCTACGAGCAGTACTTC.